This entry describes one TCR beta chain. As yet, its antigen is unknown. This sample stems from a study of OX40 agonist ivuxolimab in advanced cancers. Study at large: In this cohort, patients received ivuxolimab, an agonistic anti-OX40 (CD134) antibody. Whole-study findings and limits: On average, a greater number of expanded clones characterised CD8+ T cells relative to CD4+.

The table came from immunoSEQ multiplex PCR; TCRdb's copy has only in-frame clones and leaves some out. Found here are about 72,000 clones, around 85% of them singletons; the top ten hold 5%. Per the germline V gene, CDR1 is SGDLS and CDR2 is YYNGEE. After removal of 2 bases from V and 3 bases from J, the junction contained 5 bases not matched to a gene. This CDR3 is built from 14 residues. Cycle 7 day 1, cycle 4 day 1, and baseline were the timepoints at which blood was sampled. The sequence was obtained from an adult with an advanced solid tumor such as melanoma, head and neck, liver or kidney cancer. The rearrangement links TRBV9 to TRBJ2-7; TRBD2 agrees at 7 bases. The source was CD4+ or CD8+ T cells sorted from blood, collected in a trial of the OX40 agonist ivuxolimab. The CDR3 DNA sequence: TGTGCCAGCAGCGTGGGGGGGAGAAGCTACGAGCAGTACTTC. Translating it yields CASSVGGRSYEQYF. The complete variable domain, with remaining parts taken from reference TRBV9 and TRBJ2-7, reads DSGVTQTPKHLITATGQRVTLRCSPRSGDLSVYWYQQSLDQGLQFLIQYYNGEERAKGNILERFSAQQFPDLHSELNLSSLELGDSALYFCASSVGGRSYEQYFGPGTRLTVT.